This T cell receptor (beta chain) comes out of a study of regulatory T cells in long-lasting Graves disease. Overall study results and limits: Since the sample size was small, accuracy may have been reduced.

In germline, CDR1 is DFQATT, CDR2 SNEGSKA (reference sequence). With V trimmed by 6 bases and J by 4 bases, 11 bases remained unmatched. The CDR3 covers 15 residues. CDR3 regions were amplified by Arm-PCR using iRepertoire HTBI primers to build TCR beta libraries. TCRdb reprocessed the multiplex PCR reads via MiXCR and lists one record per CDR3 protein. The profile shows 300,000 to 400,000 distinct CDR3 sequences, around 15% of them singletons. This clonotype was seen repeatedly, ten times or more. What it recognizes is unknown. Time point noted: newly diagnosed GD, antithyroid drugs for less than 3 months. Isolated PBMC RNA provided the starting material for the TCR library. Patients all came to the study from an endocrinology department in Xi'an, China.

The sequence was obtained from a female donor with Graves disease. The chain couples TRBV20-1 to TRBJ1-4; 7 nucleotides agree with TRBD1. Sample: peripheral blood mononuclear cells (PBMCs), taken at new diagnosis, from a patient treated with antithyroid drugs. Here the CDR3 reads CSAARKDRINEKLFF. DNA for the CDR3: TGCAGTGCCGCTCGTAAGGACAGGATTAATGAAAAACTGTTTTTT.